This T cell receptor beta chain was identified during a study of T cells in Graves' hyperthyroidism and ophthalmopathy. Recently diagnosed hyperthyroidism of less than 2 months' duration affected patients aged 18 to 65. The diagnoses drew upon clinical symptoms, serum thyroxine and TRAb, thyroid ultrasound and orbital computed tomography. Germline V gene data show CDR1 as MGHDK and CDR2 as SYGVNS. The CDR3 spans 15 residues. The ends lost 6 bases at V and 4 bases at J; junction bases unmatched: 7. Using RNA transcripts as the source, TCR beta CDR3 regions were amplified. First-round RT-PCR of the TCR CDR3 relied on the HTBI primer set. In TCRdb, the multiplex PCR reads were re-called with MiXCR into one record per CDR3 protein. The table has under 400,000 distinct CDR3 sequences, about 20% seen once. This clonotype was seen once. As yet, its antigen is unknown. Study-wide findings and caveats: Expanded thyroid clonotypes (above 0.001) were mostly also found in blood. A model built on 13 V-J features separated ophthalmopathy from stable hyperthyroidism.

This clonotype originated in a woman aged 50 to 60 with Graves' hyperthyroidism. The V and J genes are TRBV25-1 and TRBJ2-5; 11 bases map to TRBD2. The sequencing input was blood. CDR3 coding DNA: TGTGCCAGCAGACCGAGAGGACTAGCGGGAGAGACCCAGTACTTC. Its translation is CASRPRGLAGETQYF. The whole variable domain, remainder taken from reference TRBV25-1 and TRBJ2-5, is EADIYQTPRYLVIGTGKKITLECSQTMGHDKMYWYQQDPGMELHLIHYSYGVNSTEKGDLSSESTVSRIRTEHFPLTLESARPSHTSQYLCASRPRGLAGETQYFGPGTRLLVL.